This T cell receptor beta chain was sequenced in a study of identical twins. Between the trimmed V and J ends, which lost 5 bases and 4 bases, there was a span of 8 bases. Germline V gene sequence: CDR1 DFQATT, CDR2 SNEGSKA (reference sequence). The CDR3 has 11 amino acids. This clonotype has just a few counts. TCRdb fed the 5' RACE reads into MiXCR, producing one record per CDR3 protein. The sample holds 1.5 million to 2 million distinct CDR3 sequences; more than 30% are singletons and the top ten take approximately 0.25%. This sequence was found in a newborn girl in good health. The genes are TRBV20-1 and TRBJ1-2, with D unresolved. Sequences were obtained from cord blood. The CDR3: CSALGVYGYTF. The CDR3 DNA sequence: TGCAGTGCTCTCGGGGTCTATGGCTACACCTTC.